Listed below are T cell receptor beta chains from one sample, sequenced in a study of T cells in Graves' hyperthyroidism and ophthalmopathy. TCRdb analysed the multiplex PCR reads with MiXCR anew, one entry per CDR3 protein. The sample has some 550,000 distinct CDR3 sequences; more than 15% are singletons. Sequenced sample: blood. Receptor source: a woman between 40 and 50 years old with Graves' ophthalmopathy. Both conserved end residues are part of each CDR3. Each record gives: CDR3 DNA, CDR3 protein, V gene, J gene, D gene, clone size. D genes are given only for firm matches. Clone sizes are given selectively: once, few, many, or a class where the clone is expanded.

CDR3nt: TGTGCCAGCTCACCAGAAAACAACAGGAACACCGGCTACACCTTC
CDR3aa: CASSPENNRNTGYTF
v_gene: TRBV18
j_gene: TRBJ1-2
d_gene: -
abundance: many

CDR3nt: TGTGCCAGCAGCCCTCTTTACAATGAGCAGTTCTTC
CDR3aa: CASSPLYNEQFF
v_gene: TRBV7-9
j_gene: TRBJ2-1
d_gene: -
abundance: many

CDR3nt: TGTGCCAGCAGTTACTCACCGGGGGACCATGGCTACACCTTC
CDR3aa: CASSYSPGDHGYTF
v_gene: TRBV6-6
j_gene: TRBJ1-2
d_gene: -
abundance: -

CDR3nt: TGTGCCAGCACTAGACAGCAAGAGACCCAGTACTTC
CDR3aa: CASTRQQETQYF
v_gene: TRBV11-2
j_gene: TRBJ2-5
d_gene: -
abundance: few

CDR3nt: TGTGCCACCAGTGCTAGCGGGAGGGCCTATGAGCAGTTCTTC
CDR3aa: CATSASGRAYEQFF
v_gene: TRBV24-1
j_gene: TRBJ2-1
d_gene: TRBD2
abundance: -

CDR3nt: TGTGCCAGCCAGGGGAGGATTTACACTGAAGCTTTCTTT
CDR3aa: CASQGRIYTEAFF
v_gene: TRBV19
j_gene: TRBJ1-1
d_gene: -
abundance: -

CDR3nt: TGTGCCAGCAGTTTTGCAGAGATCCAAGAGACCCAGTACTTC
CDR3aa: CASSFAEIQETQYF
v_gene: TRBV28
j_gene: TRBJ2-5
d_gene: -
abundance: many

CDR3nt: TGTGCCAGCGGACTAGTAGAACGGATGAACACTGAAGCTTTCTTT
CDR3aa: CASGLVERMNTEAFF
v_gene: TRBV2
j_gene: TRBJ1-1
d_gene: -
abundance: -

CDR3nt: TGTGCCAGCAGCGAGGGGAGGGTTAGTAATAATTCACCCCTCCACTTT
CDR3aa: CASSEGRVSNNSPLHF
v_gene: TRBV2
j_gene: TRBJ1-6
d_gene: -
abundance: many

CDR3nt: TGTGCCAGCGGCCCGTTATCTCCGCAGTTCTTC
CDR3aa: CASGPLSPQFF
v_gene: TRBV28
j_gene: TRBJ2-1
d_gene: -
abundance: -

CDR3nt: TGCAGTGCTTATTTTACAGATACGCAGTATTTT
CDR3aa: CSAYFTDTQYF
v_gene: TRBV20-1
j_gene: TRBJ2-3
d_gene: -
abundance: few

CDR3nt: TGTGCCAGCAGTTACAACCCGGGACAGGGGTACGAGCAGTACTTC
CDR3aa: CASSYNPGQGYEQYF
v_gene: TRBV6-2/TRBV6-3
j_gene: TRBJ2-7
d_gene: TRBD1
abundance: many

CDR3nt: TGCAGTGCCAGGCGGGCTCTTCCCGCCGTCACAGATACGCAGTATTTT
CDR3aa: CSARRALPAVTDTQYF
v_gene: TRBV20-1
j_gene: TRBJ2-3
d_gene: -
abundance: many

CDR3nt: TGCGCCAGCAGCTTGGTGTCGTCCGACGGAGATTCACCCCTCCACTTT
CDR3aa: CASSLVSSDGDSPLHF
v_gene: TRBV5-1
j_gene: TRBJ1-6
d_gene: -
abundance: few

CDR3nt: TGTGCCAGCAGCGCACCCGGGACAGGGGGGATTGAAGCTTTCTTT
CDR3aa: CASSAPGTGGIEAFF
v_gene: TRBV11-2
j_gene: TRBJ1-1
d_gene: TRBD1
abundance: many

CDR3nt: TGTGCCAGCAGTGTTTCCGGGAACTCTGGAAACACCATATATTTT
CDR3aa: CASSVSGNSGNTIYF
v_gene: TRBV2
j_gene: TRBJ1-3
d_gene: -
abundance: many

CDR3nt: TGTGCCAGCAGCCAATCGGCCGGGGGGGGTGAAGCTTTCTTT
CDR3aa: CASSQSAGGGEAFF
v_gene: TRBV16
j_gene: TRBJ1-1
d_gene: -
abundance: many

CDR3nt: TGTGCCAGCAGCCGGGACAGGGGCGGGAACACTGAAGCTTTCTTT
CDR3aa: CASSRDRGGNTEAFF
v_gene: TRBV6-5
j_gene: TRBJ1-1
d_gene: TRBD1
abundance: many